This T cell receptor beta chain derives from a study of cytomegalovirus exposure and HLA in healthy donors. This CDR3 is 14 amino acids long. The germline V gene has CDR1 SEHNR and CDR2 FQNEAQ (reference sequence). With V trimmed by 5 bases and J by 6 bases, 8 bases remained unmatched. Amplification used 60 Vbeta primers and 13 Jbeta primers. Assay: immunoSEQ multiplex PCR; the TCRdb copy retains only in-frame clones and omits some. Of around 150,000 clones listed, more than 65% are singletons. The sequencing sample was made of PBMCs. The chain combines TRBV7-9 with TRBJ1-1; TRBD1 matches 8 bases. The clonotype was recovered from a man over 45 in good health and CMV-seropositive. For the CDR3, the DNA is TGTGCCAGCAGCGCCAGGGGGCGCGGACCTGAAGCTTTCTTT. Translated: CASSARGRGPEAFF.